This T cell receptor beta chain was obtained from a study of blood T cell repertoires in COVID-19. For the study at large: Italy, Spain and the United States were the sources of the convalescent and acute COVID-19 samples.

Participants' reported clinical history set cohort assignment. CDR3 size: 16 residues. Trimming cost V 4 bases and J 4 bases; bases outside gene matches: 9. The germline V gene has CDR1 LGHDT and CDR2 YNNKEL (reference sequence). Per the original data handling: The authors estimated nucleated cell counts from reference gene primer amplification. Sequencing was performed with immunoSEQ multiplex PCR; in TCRdb, only in-frame clones are kept and a portion is missing. V and J calls plus clone size are reproduced from that table; the DNA served to infer D and trimming. Of a few hundred thousand clones listed, roughly nine tenths are singletons.

Sequencing used PBMCs or T cells enriched from blood (not recorded which). The source is a woman younger than 35 who had recovered from COVID-19. This chain joins TRBV3-1 (or the pseudogene TRBV3-2) and TRBJ2-3; 9 bases are a match to TRBD1. Here the CDR3 reads CASSPTGTGYADTQYF. In nucleotides, the CDR3 is TGTGCCAGCAGCCCCACCGGGACAGGGTACGCAGATACGCAGTATTTT.